The 9 T cell receptor beta chains given below trace back to one sample, sequenced in a study of T cell repertoires in cytomegalovirus infection (dated by TCRdb to between 2018 and 2021). Sequencing used an Illumina HiSeq 1500. TCRdb ran its own pipeline on the public reads, namely fastp trimming at Q25 and MiXCR clone calling, and kept in-frame beta chains. Rows with one shared CDR3 protein collapse into an entry with the most common genes and DNA. Within this sample are about 260,000 distinct CDR3 sequences, with roughly an eighth of them counted one time only. The ten largest clones capture 7.5% to 10% of the sample. Sequencing was done on a sample of PBMCs. These receptors all stem from a human donor in good health (CMV status not recorded). Some clones in this sample may be carry-over from other donors' samples.

The gene calls are TRBV20-1 and TRBJ1-2; D unresolved. The CDR3 has 12 amino acids. Deletions cut 3 bases from V and 2 bases from J, with 7 bases between. Germline V CDR1 and CDR2: DFQATT, SNEGSKA (reference sequence). CDR3 sequence reads: CSASGGNYGYTF. For the CDR3, the DNA is TGCAGTGCTAGTGGCGGAAACTATGGCTACACCTTC.

This clonotype was detected ten times or more. The V gene is TRBV6-1, the J gene TRBJ1-5; D uncertain. V was shortened by 0 bases and J by 0 bases, with 9 bases between the two germline ends. The CDR3 has 16 amino acids. Germline CDR1 and CDR2: MNHNS and SASEGT. CDR3 residues: CASSEAWGYSNQPQHF. As DNA, the CDR3 is TGTGCCAGCAGTGAAGCGTGGGGATATAGCAATCAGCCCCAGCATTTT.

Ten or more counts support this clonotype. J is TRBJ1-1 and V is TRBV7-9; 8 bases map to TRBD1. With V trimmed by 5 bases and J by 5 bases, 10 bases remained unmatched. From germline, CDR1 is SEHNR and CDR2 FQNEAQ (reference sequence). The CDR3 is 15 residues long. The CDR3 spells CASSSARDRRTEAFF. The CDR3 DNA reads TGTGCCAGCAGCAGCGCCCGGGACAGGAGGACTGAAGCTTTCTTT.

In this sample, this clonotype turned up a few times. The chain links TRBV5-5 to TRBJ2-2; 9 bases agree with TRBD2. V shed 0 bases and J 0 bases; nucleotides not matched to a gene: 3. Per germline, CDR1 SGHKS and CDR2 YYEKEE (reference sequence). The CDR3 contains 17 residues. CDR3 in amino acids: CASSLVASGANTGELFF. The CDR3 region has the DNA TGTGCCAGCAGCTTGGTGGCTAGCGGGGCGAACACCGGGGAGCTGTTTTTT.

This clonotype has a handful of counts. This chain joins TRBV5-1 and TRBJ1-6; D not resolved. V was trimmed by 1 base and J by 9 bases, leaving 17 bases between them. The CDR3 spans 16 residues. The V gene's germline CDR1 is SGHRS and CDR2 YFSETQ. The CDR3 DNA reads as TGCGCCAGCAGCTTGCAAGGGTGGTCCGACTCTTCACCCCTCCACTTT. Translated, it gives CASSLQGWSDSSPLHF.

This clonotype was detected a few times. The chain links TRBV19 to TRBJ1-5; tentative D call: TRBD1 (6 bases). Germline CDR1 is LNHDA and CDR2 is SQIVND (reference sequence). The CDR3 is 15 amino acids. Trimming left V 5 bases short and J 0 bases short, with 11 bases between. Written as DNA, the CDR3 is TGTGCCAGTAGTTCAGGGGTAGCTAGCAATCAGCCCCAGCATTTT. Residues: CASSSGVASNQPQHF.

This clonotype was seen more than once but under ten times. The chain links TRBV20-1 to TRBJ2-7; 11 bases match TRBD2. This CDR3 has 15 residues. Germline V gene data show CDR1 as DFQATT and CDR2 as SNEGSKA (reference sequence). V shed 5 bases and J 2 bases; nucleotides not matched to a gene: 8. The CDR3 DNA reads TGCAGTGCTTTGCTAGCGGGAGGTTCCCCCTACGAGCAGTACTTC. This encodes CSALLAGGSPYEQYF.

This clonotype was found many times. V gene TRBV6-6 combines with J gene TRBJ2-7; TRBD2 matches 7 bases. Losses at the gene ends were 0 bases for V and 0 bases for J; bases not matched to a gene: 2. The CDR3 sequence is 15 residues long. Germline V gene sequence: CDR1 MNHNY, CDR2 SVGAGI (reference sequence). The CDR3 sequence is CASSYSGGSSYEQYF. The CDR3 coding sequence is TGTGCCAGCAGTTACTCGGGGGGGAGCTCCTACGAGCAGTACTTC.

This clonotype occurred many times. The CDR3 sequence is CARPPGTGGAPYTDTQYF. CDR3 sequence (DNA): TGTGCCAGACCTCCTGGGACAGGGGGCGCCCCCTACACAGATACGCAGTATTTT. The chain joins TRBV11-3 to TRBJ2-3; 12 positions match TRBD1. The CDR3 is made up of 18 amino acids. V lost 9 bases, J lost 2 bases, and 15 bases stayed unmatched. Germline loops: CDR1 SGHNT, CDR2 YENEEA. The entire variable domain, with the rest obtained from reference TRBV11-3 and TRBJ2-3, is as follows: EAGVVQSPRYKIIEKKQPVAFWCNPISGHNTLYWYLQNLGQGPELLIRYENEEAVDDSQLPKDRFSAERLKGVDSTLKIQPAELGDSAVYLCARPPGTGGAPYTDTQYFGPGTRLTVL.